Reported below is one T cell receptor (beta chain). V shed 4 bases, J shed 13 bases, and the junction held 21 bases outside the gene matches. This CDR3 is built from 16 residues. Germline loops: CDR1 DFQATT, CDR2 SNEGSKA (reference sequence). This sample is part of a study of blood T cells in healthy people across ages. Using a J-beta primer mix together with a sample-barcoded 5' primer, a second PCR was run for about 7 to 12 cycles. TCRdb reanalysed the 5' RACE reads using MiXCR and keeps one entry per CDR3 protein. In the table there are roughly 1.4 million distinct CDR3 sequences, around 55% of which are singletons.

The chain is built from TRBV20-1 and TRBJ2-1, with 8 nucleotides matching TRBD1. Sequenced sample: blood. The sequence came from a man younger than 35 in good health. The CDR3 is CSAIRKDREVQETQFF. CDR3 DNA sequence: TGCAGTGCTATTCGAAAGGACAGGGAGGTTCAAGAGACCCAGTTCTTC.